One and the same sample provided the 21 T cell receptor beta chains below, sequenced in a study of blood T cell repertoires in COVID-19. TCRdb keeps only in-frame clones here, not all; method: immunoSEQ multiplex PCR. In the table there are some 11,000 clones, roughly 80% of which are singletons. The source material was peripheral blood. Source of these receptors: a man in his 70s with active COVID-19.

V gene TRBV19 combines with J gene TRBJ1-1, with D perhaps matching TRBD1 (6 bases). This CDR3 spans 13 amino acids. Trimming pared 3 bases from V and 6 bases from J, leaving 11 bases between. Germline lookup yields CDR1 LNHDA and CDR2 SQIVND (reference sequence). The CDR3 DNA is TGTGCCAGTAGTATCTTTTACAGGGCTGAAGCTTTCTTT. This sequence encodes CASSIFYRAEAFF.

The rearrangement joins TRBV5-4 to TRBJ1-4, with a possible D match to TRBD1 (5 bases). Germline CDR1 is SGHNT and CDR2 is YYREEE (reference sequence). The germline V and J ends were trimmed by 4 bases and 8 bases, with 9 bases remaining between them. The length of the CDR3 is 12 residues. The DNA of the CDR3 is TGTGCCAGCAGCCCCGACAGAGAAAAACTGTTTTTT. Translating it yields CASSPDREKLFF.

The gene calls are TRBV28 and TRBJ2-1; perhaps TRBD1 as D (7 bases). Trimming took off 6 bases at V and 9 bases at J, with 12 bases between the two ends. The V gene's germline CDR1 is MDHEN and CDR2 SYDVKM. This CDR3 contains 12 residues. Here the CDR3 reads CASRGTAGEQFF. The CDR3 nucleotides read TGTGCCAGCAGGGGGACAGCGGGTGAGCAGTTCTTC.

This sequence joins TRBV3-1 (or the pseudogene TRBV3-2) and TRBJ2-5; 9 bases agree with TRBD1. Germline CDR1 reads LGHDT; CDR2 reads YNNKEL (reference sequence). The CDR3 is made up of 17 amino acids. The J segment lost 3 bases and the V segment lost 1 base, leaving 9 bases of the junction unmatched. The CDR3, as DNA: TGTGCCAGCAGCCAAGGAATCGGGACAGGGTATGAAGAGACCCAGTACTTC. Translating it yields CASSQGIGTGYEETQYF.

The CDR3 sequence: CASRTVGGDNQPQHF. The CDR3 DNA follows: TGTGCCAGTAGAACGGTAGGGGGAGATAATCAGCCCCAGCATTTT. The chain uses TRBV19 and TRBJ1-5, with D possibly being TRBD1 (6 bases). Per germline, CDR1 LNHDA and CDR2 SQIVND (reference sequence). The CDR3 runs to 15 residues. V lost 6 bases and J lost 4, with 16 bases in between.

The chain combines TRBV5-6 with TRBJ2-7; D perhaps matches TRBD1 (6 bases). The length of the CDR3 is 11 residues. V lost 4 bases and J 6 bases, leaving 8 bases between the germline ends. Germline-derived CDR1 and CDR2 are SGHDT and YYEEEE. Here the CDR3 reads CASSLDSEQYF. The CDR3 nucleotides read TGTGCCAGCAGCCTGGACAGCGAGCAGTACTTC.

CDR3 protein: CASSPRGGAEPNYGYTF. The CDR3, as DNA: TGTGCCAGCTCACCACGGGGGGGCGCAGAGCCTAACTATGGCTACACCTTC. The chain recombines TRBV18 with TRBJ1-2; TRBD1 is a possible D gene (6 bases). The length of the CDR3 is 17 residues. Trimming removed 1 base from V and 0 bases from J, with 15 bases in between. The V gene's germline CDR1 is KGHSH and CDR2 LQKENI.

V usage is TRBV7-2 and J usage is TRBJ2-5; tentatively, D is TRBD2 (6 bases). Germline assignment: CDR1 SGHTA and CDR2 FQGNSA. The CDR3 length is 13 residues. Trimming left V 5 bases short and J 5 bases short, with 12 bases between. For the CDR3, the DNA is TGTGCCAGCAGCCCTCGAGGAGGGGAGACCCAGTACTTC. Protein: CASSPRGGETQYF. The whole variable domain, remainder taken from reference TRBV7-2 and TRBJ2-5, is GAGVSQSPSNKVTEKGKDVELRCDPISGHTALYWYRQSLGQGLEFLIYFQGNSAPDKSGLPSDRFSAERTGGSVSTLTIQRTQQEDSAVYLCASSPRGGETQYFGPGTRLLVL.

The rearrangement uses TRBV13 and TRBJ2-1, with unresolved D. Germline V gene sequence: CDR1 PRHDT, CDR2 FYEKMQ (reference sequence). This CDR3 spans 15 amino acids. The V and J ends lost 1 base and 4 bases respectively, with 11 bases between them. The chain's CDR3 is CASSLEQRYYNEQFF. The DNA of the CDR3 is TGTGCCAGCAGCTTAGAACAGAGATATTACAATGAGCAGTTCTTC.

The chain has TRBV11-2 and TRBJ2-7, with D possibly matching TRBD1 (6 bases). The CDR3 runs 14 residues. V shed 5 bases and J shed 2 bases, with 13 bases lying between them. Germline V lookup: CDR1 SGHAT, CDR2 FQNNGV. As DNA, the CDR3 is TGTGCCAGCAGCGGAATACAGGGTACCTACGAGCAGTACTTC. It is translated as CASSGIQGTYEQYF. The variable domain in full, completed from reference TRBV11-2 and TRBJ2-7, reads EAGVAQSPRYKIIEKRQSVAFWCNPISGHATLYWYQQILGQGPKLLIQFQNNGVVDDSQLPKDRFSAERLKGVDSTLKIQPAKLEDSAVYLCASSGIQGTYEQYFGPGTRLTVT.

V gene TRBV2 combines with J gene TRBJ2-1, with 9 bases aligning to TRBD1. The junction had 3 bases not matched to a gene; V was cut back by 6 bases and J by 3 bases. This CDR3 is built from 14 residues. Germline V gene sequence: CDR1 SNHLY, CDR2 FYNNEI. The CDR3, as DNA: TGTGCCAGCAGAGCGGGACAGGGCTACAATGAGCAGTTCTTC. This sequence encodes CASRAGQGYNEQFF.

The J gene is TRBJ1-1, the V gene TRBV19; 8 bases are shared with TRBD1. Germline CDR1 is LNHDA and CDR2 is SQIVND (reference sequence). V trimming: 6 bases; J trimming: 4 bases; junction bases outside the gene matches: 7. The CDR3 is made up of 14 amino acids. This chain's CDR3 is CASSPRDRPTEAFF. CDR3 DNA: TGTGCCAGTAGCCCGCGGGACAGGCCCACTGAAGCTTTCTTT. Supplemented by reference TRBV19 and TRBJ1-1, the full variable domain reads DGGITQSPKYLFRKEGQNVTLSCEQNLNHDAMYWYRQDPGQGLRLIYYSQIVNDFQKGDIAEGYSVSREKKESFPLTVTSAQKNPTAFYLCASSPRDRPTEAFFGQGTRLTVV.

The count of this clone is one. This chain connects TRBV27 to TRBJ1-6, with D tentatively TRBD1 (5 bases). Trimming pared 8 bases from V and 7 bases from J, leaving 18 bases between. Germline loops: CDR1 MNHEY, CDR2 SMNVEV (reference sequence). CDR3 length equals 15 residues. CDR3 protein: CASSPGGLVNSPLHF. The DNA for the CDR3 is TGTGCCAGCTCCCCGGGGGGGTTGGTGAATTCACCCCTCCACTTT.

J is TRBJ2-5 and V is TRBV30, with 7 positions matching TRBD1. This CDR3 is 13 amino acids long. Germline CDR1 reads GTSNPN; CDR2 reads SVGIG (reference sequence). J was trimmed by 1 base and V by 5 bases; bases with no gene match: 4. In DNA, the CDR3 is TGTGCCTGGGCCGGGACAGCCCAAGAGACCCAGTACTTC. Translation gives CAWAGTAQETQYF.

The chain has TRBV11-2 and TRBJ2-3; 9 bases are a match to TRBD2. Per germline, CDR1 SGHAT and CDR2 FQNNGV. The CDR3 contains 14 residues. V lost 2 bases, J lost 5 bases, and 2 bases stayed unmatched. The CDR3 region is CASSLRGGGDTQYF. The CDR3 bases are TGTGCCAGCAGCTTACGCGGGGGGGGAGATACGCAGTATTTT.

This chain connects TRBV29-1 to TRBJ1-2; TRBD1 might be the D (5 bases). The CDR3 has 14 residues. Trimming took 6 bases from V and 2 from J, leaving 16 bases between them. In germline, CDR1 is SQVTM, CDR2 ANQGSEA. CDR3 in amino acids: CSVQESRGNYGYTF. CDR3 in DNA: TGCAGCGTACAGGAAAGTAGAGGCAACTATGGCTACACCTTC.

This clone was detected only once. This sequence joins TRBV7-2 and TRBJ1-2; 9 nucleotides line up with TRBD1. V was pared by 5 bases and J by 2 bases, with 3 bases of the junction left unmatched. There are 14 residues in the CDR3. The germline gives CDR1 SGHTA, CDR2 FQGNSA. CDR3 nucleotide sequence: TGTGCCAGCAGCCCCGGACAGGGGAACTATGGCTACACCTTC. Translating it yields CASSPGQGNYGYTF.

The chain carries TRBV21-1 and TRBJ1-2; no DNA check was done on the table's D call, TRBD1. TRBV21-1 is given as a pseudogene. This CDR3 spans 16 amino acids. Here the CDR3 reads CASSYESGDPNYGYTF. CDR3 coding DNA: TGTGCCAGCAGCTATGAGTCAGGGGATCCTAACTATGGCTACACCTTC.

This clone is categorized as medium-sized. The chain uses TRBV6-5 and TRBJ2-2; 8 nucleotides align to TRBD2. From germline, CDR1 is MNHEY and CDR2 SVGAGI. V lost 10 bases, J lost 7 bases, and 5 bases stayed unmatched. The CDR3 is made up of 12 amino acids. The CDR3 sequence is CATGTRGGELFF. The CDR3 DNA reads TGTGCCACCGGGACTAGAGGCGGGGAGCTGTTTTTT.

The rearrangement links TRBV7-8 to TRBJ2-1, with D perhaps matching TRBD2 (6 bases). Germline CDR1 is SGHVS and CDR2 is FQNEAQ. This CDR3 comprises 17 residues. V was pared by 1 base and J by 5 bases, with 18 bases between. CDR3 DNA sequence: TGTGCCAGCAGCTTAGGAGGAGGGGCCCTTTTCGACAATGAGCAGTTCTTC. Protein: CASSLGGGALFDNEQFF.

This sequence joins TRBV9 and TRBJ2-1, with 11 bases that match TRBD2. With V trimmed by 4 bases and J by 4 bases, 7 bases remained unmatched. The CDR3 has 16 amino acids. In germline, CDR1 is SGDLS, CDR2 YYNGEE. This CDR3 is CASSQLLAGVYNEQFF. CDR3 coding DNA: TGTGCCAGCAGCCAATTACTAGCGGGGGTGTACAATGAGCAGTTCTTC.